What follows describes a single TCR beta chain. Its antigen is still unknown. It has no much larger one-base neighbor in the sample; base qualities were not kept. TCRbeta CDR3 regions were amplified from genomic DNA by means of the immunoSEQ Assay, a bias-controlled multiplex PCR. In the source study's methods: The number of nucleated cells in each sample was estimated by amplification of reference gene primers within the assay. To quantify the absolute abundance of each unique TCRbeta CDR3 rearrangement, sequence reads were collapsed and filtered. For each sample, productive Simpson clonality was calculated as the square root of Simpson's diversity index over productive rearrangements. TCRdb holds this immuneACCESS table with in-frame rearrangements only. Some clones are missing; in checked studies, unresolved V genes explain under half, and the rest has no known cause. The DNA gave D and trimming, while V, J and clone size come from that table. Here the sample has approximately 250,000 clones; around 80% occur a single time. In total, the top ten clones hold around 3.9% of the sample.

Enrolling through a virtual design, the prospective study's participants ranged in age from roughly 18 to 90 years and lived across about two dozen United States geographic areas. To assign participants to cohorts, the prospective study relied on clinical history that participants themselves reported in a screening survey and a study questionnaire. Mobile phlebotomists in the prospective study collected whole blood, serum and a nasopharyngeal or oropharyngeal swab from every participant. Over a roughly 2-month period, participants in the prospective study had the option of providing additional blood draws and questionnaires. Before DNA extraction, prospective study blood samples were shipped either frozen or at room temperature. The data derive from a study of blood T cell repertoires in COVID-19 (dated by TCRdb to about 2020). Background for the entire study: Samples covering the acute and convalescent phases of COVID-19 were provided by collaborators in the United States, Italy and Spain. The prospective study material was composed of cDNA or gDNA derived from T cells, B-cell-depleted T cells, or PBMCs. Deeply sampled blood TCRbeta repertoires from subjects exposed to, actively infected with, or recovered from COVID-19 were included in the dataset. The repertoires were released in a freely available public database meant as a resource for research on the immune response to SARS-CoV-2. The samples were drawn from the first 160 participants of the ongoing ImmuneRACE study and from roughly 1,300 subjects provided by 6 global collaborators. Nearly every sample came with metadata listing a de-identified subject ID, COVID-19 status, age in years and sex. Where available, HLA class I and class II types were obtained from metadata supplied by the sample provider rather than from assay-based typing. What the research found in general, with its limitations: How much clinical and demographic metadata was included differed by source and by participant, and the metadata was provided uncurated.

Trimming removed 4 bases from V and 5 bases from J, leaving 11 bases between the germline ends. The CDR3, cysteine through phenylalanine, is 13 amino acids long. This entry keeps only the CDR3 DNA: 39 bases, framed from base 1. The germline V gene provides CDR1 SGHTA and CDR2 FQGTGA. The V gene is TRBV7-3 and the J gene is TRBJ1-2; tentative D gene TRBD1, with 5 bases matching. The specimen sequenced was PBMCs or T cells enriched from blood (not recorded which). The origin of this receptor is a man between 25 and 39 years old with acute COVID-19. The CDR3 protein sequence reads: CASSSGGDYGYTF. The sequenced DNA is TGTGCCAGCAGCTCCGGGGGAGATTATGGCTACACCTTC.